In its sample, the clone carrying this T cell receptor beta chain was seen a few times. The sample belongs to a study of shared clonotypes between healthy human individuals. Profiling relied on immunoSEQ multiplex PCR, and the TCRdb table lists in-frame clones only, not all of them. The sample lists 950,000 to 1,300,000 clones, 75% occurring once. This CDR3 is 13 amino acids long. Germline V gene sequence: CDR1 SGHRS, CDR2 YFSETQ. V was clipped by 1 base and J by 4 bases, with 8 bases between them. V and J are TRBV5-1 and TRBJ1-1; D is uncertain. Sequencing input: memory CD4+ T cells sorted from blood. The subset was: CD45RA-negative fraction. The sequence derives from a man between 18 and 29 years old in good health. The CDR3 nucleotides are TGCGCCAGCAGCTTGAAAATAACCACTGAAGCTTTCTTT. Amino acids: CASSLKITTEAFF.